The source of this TCR beta chain is a study of T cell responses to AZD1222 COVID-19 vaccine. The table came from immunoSEQ multiplex PCR; TCRdb's copy has only in-frame clones and leaves some out. The table shows under 150,000 clones, with just over 90% occurring only once. Germline lookup yields CDR1 SGHRS and CDR2 YFSETQ. Losses at the gene ends were 4 bases for V and 3 bases for J; bases not matched to a gene: 9. The CDR3 is 15 amino acids. A remark on this clone: Antigen specificity is unknown.

Findings and caveats of the study: The number of AZD1222 recipients seropositive at baseline was only 6 or 7.

The sequence was obtained from an adult in good health. This chain joins TRBV5-1 and TRBJ1-1; 7 bases line up with TRBD1. Sequencing was performed on peripheral blood, taken on day 0 of AZD1222 vaccination. Here the CDR3 DNA reads TGCGCCAGCAGCGCGTACGACAGGGCGGACACTGAAGCTTTCTTT. Protein sequence: CASSAYDRADTEAFF.